This T cell receptor beta chain is drawn from a study of blood T cell repertoires in COVID-19. For the study at large: The United States, Italy and Spain supplied acute and convalescent COVID-19 samples. Nucleic acid was either cDNA or gDNA, and it came from T cells, B-cell-depleted T cells, or PBMCs.

This clone was counted once. Original analysis: It was from reference gene primer amplification that nucleated cell counts were estimated. Profiled with immunoSEQ multiplex PCR; TCRdb holds only in-frame clones, not every one. V and J calls and clone size are copied from that table; D and trimming were computed from the DNA. This table holds around 200,000 clones, 65% to 85% found once. Input material: peripheral blood. This sequence originates from a woman aged 45-65 years with acute or convalescent COVID-19.

CDR3 in amino acids: CASSFGQEIWNTEAFF. DNA of the CDR3: TGTGCCAGCAGCTTCGGACAGGAAATATGGAACACTGAAGCTTTCTTT. The rearrangement uses TRBV7-8 and TRBJ1-1; 7 positions agree with TRBD1. Germline lookup yields CDR1 SGHVS and CDR2 FQNEAQ. CDR3 length equals 16 residues. V was pared by 3 bases and J by 1 base, with 8 bases of the junction left unmatched.